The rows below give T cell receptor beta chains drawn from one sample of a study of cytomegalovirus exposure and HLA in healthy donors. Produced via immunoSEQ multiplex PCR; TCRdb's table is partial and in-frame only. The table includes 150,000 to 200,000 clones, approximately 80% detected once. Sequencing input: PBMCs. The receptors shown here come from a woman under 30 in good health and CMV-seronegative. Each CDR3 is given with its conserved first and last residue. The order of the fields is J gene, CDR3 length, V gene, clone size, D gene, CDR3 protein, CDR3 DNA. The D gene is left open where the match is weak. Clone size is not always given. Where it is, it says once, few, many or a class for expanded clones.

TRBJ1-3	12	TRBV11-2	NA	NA	CAGGGAGNTIYF	TGTGCGGGGGGGGGTGCTGGAAACACCATATATTTT
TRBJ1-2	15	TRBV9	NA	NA	CASSVFASSFYGYTF	TGTGCCAGCAGCGTATTTGCGTCTTCTTTCTATGGCTACACCTTC
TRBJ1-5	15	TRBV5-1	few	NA	CASSLGQGTNQPQHF	TGCGCCAGCAGCTTGGGCCAGGGTACCAATCAGCCCCAGCATTTT
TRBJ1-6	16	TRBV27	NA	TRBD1	CASSRTGETYNSPLHF	TGTGCCAGCAGTCGGACAGGGGAGACCTATAATTCACCCCTCCACTTT
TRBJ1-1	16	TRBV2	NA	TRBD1	CASSVTGTGGLNEAFF	TGTGCCAGCAGTGTAACCGGGACAGGGGGCCTGAATGAAGCTTTCTTT
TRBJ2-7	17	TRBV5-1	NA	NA	CASSLSGYGQSSYEQYF	TGCGCCAGCAGCTTGTCGGGATATGGGCAGAGCTCCTACGAGCAGTACTTC
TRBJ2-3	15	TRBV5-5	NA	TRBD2	CASSLRGGYTDTQYF	TGTGCCAGCAGCTTACGGGGGGGCTACACAGATACGCAGTATTTT
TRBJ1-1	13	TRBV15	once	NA	CATTEGVLTEAFF	TGTGCCACCACTGAGGGGGTCTTGACTGAAGCTTTCTTT
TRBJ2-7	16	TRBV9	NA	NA	CASSAHPDSNRYEQYF	TGTGCCAGCAGCGCCCATCCGGACAGTAACCGCTACGAGCAGTACTTC
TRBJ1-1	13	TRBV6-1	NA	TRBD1	CASTGQGFTEAFF	TGTGCCAGCACTGGACAGGGCTTCACTGAAGCTTTCTTT
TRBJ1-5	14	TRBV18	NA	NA	CASSPRFQDQPQHF	TGTGCCAGCTCACCCCGATTTCAGGATCAGCCCCAGCATTTT
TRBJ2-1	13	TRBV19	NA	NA	CASSTTGYNEQFF	TGTGCCAGTAGCACTACAGGGTACAATGAGCAGTTCTTC
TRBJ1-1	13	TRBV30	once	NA	CAWSNQGTTEAFF	TGTGCCTGGAGTAATCAGGGTACCACTGAAGCTTTCTTT
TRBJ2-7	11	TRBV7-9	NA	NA	CASSRQGEQYF	TGTGCCAGCAGCCGTCAGGGCGAGCAGTACTTC